This T cell receptor beta chain was sequenced for a study of OX40 agonist ivuxolimab in advanced cancers. About the research overall: Patients treated during dose escalation were battling hepatocellular carcinoma, melanoma, renal cell or head and neck cancer. Overall study results and limits: The mean number of expanded clones was higher in CD8+ T cells than in CD4+. Both blood CD4+ and CD8+ T cells showed clonal growth by week 6 at 0.1 to 3.0 mg/kg.

Generated by immunoSEQ multiplex PCR, the TCRdb table keeps only in-frame clones and is missing some. The sample lists about 66,000 clones; 60% to 80% were seen once. This clone was picked up a small number of times. Its antigen remains unidentified. Drawing of blood for sampling happened at baseline, at cycle 4 day 1, and at cycle 7 day 1. The sequence derives from an adult with an advanced solid tumor such as melanoma, head and neck, liver or kidney cancer. The sequencing used CD4+ or CD8+ T cells sorted from blood, collected in a trial of the OX40 agonist ivuxolimab.

CDR3 sequence reads: CASSLGTGADTQYF. Written as DNA, the CDR3 is TGCGCCAGCAGCTTGGGGACAGGGGCAGATACGCAGTATTTT. J is TRBJ2-3 and V is TRBV5-1, with TRBD1 matching over 9 bases. CDR1 and CDR2 from the germline V gene are SGHRS and YFSETQ. CDR3 length: 14 amino acids. With V trimmed by 0 bases and J by 4 bases, 0 bases remained unmatched.